The 6 T cell receptor beta chains below all came from one sample that was sequenced in a study of T cells after yellow fever vaccination. TCRdb reprocessed the 5' RACE reads via MiXCR and lists one record per CDR3 protein. The sample has roughly 500,000 distinct CDR3 sequences, about 19% seen once. Sequences were derived from PBMCs, sampled 15 days after the yellow fever booster vaccination. The receptors come from a man aged 30 to 45 who received the YFV17D yellow fever vaccine.

In its sample, this clonotype was seen a few times. The rearrangement links TRBV7-2 to TRBJ2-5, with D perhaps matching TRBD1 (6 bases). This CDR3 has 13 residues. V lost 5 bases to trimming and J lost 5 bases, with 12 bases between them. Germline V gene sequence: CDR1 SGHTA, CDR2 FQGNSA. The CDR3 nucleotides read TGTGCCAGCAGCCAGGGGTTTGGGGAGACCCAGTACTTC. It codes for CASSQGFGETQYF.

This clonotype showed up just a few times. The V call is TRBV18, the J call TRBJ2-3; the match to TRBD2 covers 7 bases. The length of the CDR3 is 17 residues. Germline assignment: CDR1 KGHSH and CDR2 LQKENI. Germline trimming cut 6 bases from V and 2 bases from J; bases unmatched to any gene: 14. The CDR3 bases are TGTGCCAGCTCTCTAGTCCCTACCAGCGGGAACACAGATACGCAGTATTTT. Translating it yields CASSLVPTSGNTDTQYF.

V and J are TRBV27 and TRBJ1-1; perhaps TRBD1 as D (5 bases). This CDR3 is 15 amino acids long. Germline CDR1 reads MNHEY; CDR2 reads SMNVEV (reference sequence). Between the trimmed V and J ends, which lost 6 bases and 4 bases, there was a span of 18 bases. CDR3 region: CASSRSVGRGTEAFF. CDR3 nucleotides: TGTGCCAGCAGCCGGTCGGTGGGGCGAGGCACTGAAGCTTTCTTT.

This clonotype was counted a few times. The chain couples TRBV27 to TRBJ1-1; tentative D call: TRBD1 (6 bases). CDR3 length: 13 residues. Deletions cut 4 bases from V and 1 base from J, with 7 bases between. CDR1 and CDR2 from the germline V gene are MNHEY and SMNVEV (reference sequence). The CDR3 is CASSSDRNTEAFF. CDR3 in DNA: TGTGCCAGCAGTTCGGACAGGAACACTGAAGCTTTCTTT.

This clonotype showed up just a few times. The chain employs TRBV29-1 and TRBJ1-3; D call uncertain. Trimming removed 2 bases at V and 4 bases at J, with 6 bases between. The germline V gene encodes CDR1 SQVTM and CDR2 ANQGSEA. CDR3 size: 12 residues. CDR3 sequence: CSVERGGNTIYF. The CDR3, as DNA: TGCAGCGTTGAACGGGGAGGAAACACCATATATTTT.

The chain combines TRBV7-8 with TRBJ2-7; D call uncertain. Germline CDR1 reads SGHVS; CDR2 reads FQNEAQ. Trimming removed 1 base at V and 1 base at J, with 5 bases between. The CDR3 length is 13 residues. CDR3 loop: CASSLGMSYEQYF. The CDR3 DNA reads TGTGCCAGCAGCTTAGGAATGTCCTACGAGCAGTACTTC.